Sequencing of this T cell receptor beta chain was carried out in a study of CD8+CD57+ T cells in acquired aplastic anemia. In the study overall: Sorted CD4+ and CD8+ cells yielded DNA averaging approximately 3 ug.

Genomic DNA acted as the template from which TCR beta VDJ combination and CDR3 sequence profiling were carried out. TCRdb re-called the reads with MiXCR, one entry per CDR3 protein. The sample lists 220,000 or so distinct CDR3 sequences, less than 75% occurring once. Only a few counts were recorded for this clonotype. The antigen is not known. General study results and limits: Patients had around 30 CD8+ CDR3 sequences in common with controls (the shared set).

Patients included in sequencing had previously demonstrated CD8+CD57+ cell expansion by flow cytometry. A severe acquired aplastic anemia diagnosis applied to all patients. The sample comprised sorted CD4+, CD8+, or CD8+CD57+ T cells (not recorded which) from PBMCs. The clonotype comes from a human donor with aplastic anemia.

The CDR3 spells CASSLGGLGTNVLTF. The CDR3 DNA sequence: TGTGCCAGCAGCCTGGGGGGGCTAGGGACCAACGTCCTGACTTTC. V usage is TRBV7-6 and J usage is TRBJ2-6, with D possibly being TRBD2 (7 bases). The CDR3 extends over 15 amino acids. Trimming took off 5 bases at V and 8 bases at J, with 16 bases between the two ends. Germline V gene sequence: CDR1 SGHVS, CDR2 FNYEAQ.